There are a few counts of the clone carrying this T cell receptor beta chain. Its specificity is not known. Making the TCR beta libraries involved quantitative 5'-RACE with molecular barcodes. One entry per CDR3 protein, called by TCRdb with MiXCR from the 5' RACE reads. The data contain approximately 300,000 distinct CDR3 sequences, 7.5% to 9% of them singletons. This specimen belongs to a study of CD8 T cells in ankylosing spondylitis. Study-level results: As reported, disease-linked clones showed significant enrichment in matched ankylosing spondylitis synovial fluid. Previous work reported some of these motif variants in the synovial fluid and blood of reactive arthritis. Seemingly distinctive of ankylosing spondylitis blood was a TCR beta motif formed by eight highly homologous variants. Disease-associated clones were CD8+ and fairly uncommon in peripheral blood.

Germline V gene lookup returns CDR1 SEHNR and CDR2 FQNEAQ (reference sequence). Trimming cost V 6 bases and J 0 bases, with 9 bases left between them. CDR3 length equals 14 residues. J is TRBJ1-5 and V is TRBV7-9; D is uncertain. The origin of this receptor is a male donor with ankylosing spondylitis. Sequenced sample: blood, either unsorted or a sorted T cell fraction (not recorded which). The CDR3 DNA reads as TGTGCCAGCAGTTCCCTGAGTAGCAATCAGCCCCAGCATTTT. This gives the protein CASSSLSSNQPQHF.